The clone carrying this T cell receptor (delta chain) has a handful of counts. At one end, the junction sequence differs from germline, possibly due to a read error. TCRdb re-called clones from the reads via CATT. The sample has 9,100 or so delta-chain clones, 1.6% seen once; the top ten hold around 7.9%. The data derive from a study of gamma-delta chains in newborns, infants, children. Germline CDR1 TSWWSYY, CDR2 QGS. The CDR3 consists of 20 residues. The chain recombines TRDV1 with TRDJ1; TRDD3 agrees at 8 bases. The origin of this receptor is a child who was a newborn, infant or young child, either healthy, febrile or measles-vaccinated (not recorded which). The sequenced sample consisted of blood. In nucleotides, the CDR3 is TGTGCTCTTGGGGGCCATTCCTCTTCCTCAGGGGGATATAACACCGATAAACCCATCTTT. This gives the protein CALGGHSSSSGGYNTDKPIF.